These 30 T cell receptor beta chains originate from one sample sequenced in a study of T cells in localized non-small cell lung cancer. Some clones are missing from TCRdb's copy, which holds only in-frame ones; the method was immunoSEQ multiplex PCR. The data contain tens of thousands of clones, 92% of them singletons. The material was peripheral blood, obtained before any cancer treatment. These receptors were obtained from a female donor at least 60 years old with stage I lung adenocarcinoma.

The chain uses TRBV13 and TRBJ1-4; TRBD1 aligns across 9 bases. Germline V CDR1 and CDR2: PRHDT, FYEKMQ (reference sequence). The CDR3 length is 18 residues. Trimming removed 2 bases from V and 8 bases from J; junction bases left unmatched: 15. CDR3 region: CASSLRTGGESDHEKLFF. The CDR3 region has the DNA TGTGCCAGCAGCTTACGTACAGGGGGCGAGTCGGATCACGAAAAACTGTTTTTT.

V usage is TRBV7-8 and J usage is TRBJ2-7, with 10 bases identical to TRBD1. The CDR3 extends over 15 amino acids. The V segment lost 5 bases and the J segment 0 bases; nucleotides outside the gene matches: 4. Germline V gives CDR1 SGHVS, CDR2 FQNEAQ. CDR3 region: CASSPWTGGSYEQYF. CDR3 nucleotides: TGTGCCAGCAGCCCGTGGACAGGGGGCTCCTACGAGCAGTACTTC.

The J gene is TRBJ2-1, the V gene TRBV6-6; 9 bases match TRBD2. CDR3 length: 15 residues. Germline-derived CDR1 and CDR2 are MNHNY and SVGAGI (reference sequence). Germline trimming cut 8 bases from V and 4 bases from J; bases unmatched to any gene: 9. CDR3 region: CASGTSSGVYNEQFF. The CDR3, as DNA: TGTGCCAGCGGAACCTCTAGCGGGGTGTACAATGAGCAGTTCTTC.

The chain is built from TRBV2 and TRBJ1-2; D gene unclear. The germline gives CDR1 SNHLY, CDR2 FYNNEI. The CDR3 extends over 13 amino acids. V lost 11 bases and J lost 3, with 16 bases in between. DNA for the CDR3: TGTGCCCTCCGGGCAGCGAGCCACTATGGCTACACCTTC. It is translated as CALRAASHYGYTF.

This CDR3 is CASSLAGQVIQKLFF. CDR3 DNA sequence: TGTGCCAGCAGCTTAGCTGGACAGGTCATCCAAAAACTGTTTTTT. The chain is built from TRBV11-2 and TRBJ1-4; 7 bases line up with TRBD1. From germline, CDR1 is SGHAT and CDR2 FQNNGV. The V and J ends lost 1 base and 9 bases, in that order; junction bases with no gene match: 8. The length of the CDR3 is 15 residues.

V is TRBV29-1 and J is TRBJ1-5, with D maybe TRBD1 (5 bases). Per germline, CDR1 SQVTM and CDR2 ANQGSEA. Trimming shortened V by 6 bases and J by 1 base, and 13 bases separated the two germline ends. CDR3 length: 14 residues. CDR3 sequence (DNA): TGCAGCGTGGCAGGGCCAGAGAGCAATCAGCCCCAGCATTTT. It specifies CSVAGPESNQPQHF.

This sequence joins TRBV5-1 and TRBJ2-1; 8 nucleotides match TRBD2. CDR3 length: 13 amino acids. After removal of 2 bases from V and 6 bases from J, the junction contained 1 base not matched to a gene. Germline-derived CDR1 and CDR2 are SGHRS and YFSETQ. This chain's CDR3 is CASSFGTSNEQFF. CDR3 bases: TGCGCCAGCAGCTTCGGGACTAGCAATGAGCAGTTCTTC.

V and J are TRBV6-6 and TRBJ2-2; D is undetermined. The CDR3 has 13 amino acids. CDR1 MNHNY and CDR2 SVGAGI come from the germline V gene (reference sequence). V dropped 11 bases and J dropped 1 base, with 11 bases sitting between them. The DNA for the CDR3 is TGTGCCTCTCGACTGGAGAACACCGGGGAGCTGTTTTTT. Translated: CASRLENTGELFF.

The chain combines TRBV10-2 with TRBJ1-2; D unclear. Germline lookup yields CDR1 WSHSY and CDR2 SAAADI. This CDR3 has 14 amino acids. The V end was cut by 3 bases, the J end by 5 bases, with 13 bases between. The CDR3 DNA reads TGCGCCAGCAGTGAATCTCTTCAGGATTATGGCTACACCTTC. Protein: CASSESLQDYGYTF.

The V call is TRBV10-3, the J call TRBJ1-1; D gene ambiguous. CDR1 and CDR2 from the germline V gene are ENHRY and SYGVKD. Trimming removed 4 bases at V and 2 bases at J, with 8 bases between. The CDR3 covers 13 residues. The CDR3 sequence: CAISGGPNTEAFF. As DNA, the CDR3 is TGTGCCATCAGTGGCGGGCCTAACACTGAAGCTTTCTTT.

The chain uses TRBV12-5 and TRBJ2-2; TRBD1 matches at 9 bases. Germline loops: CDR1 LGHNT, CDR2 FRNRAP. The J segment lost 6 bases and the V segment lost 5 bases, leaving 13 bases of the junction unmatched. The CDR3 has 17 amino acids. CDR3 sequence: CASGPLIGQGIPGELFF. DNA of the CDR3: TGTGCTAGTGGTCCACTTATCGGACAGGGGATCCCCGGGGAGCTGTTTTTT. The variable domain in full, completed from reference TRBV12-5 and TRBJ2-2, reads DARVTQTPRHKVTEMGQEVTMRCQPILGHNTVFWYRQTMMQGLELLAYFRNRAPLDDSGMPKDRFSAEMPDATLATLKIQPSEPRDSAVYFCASGPLIGQGIPGELFFGEGSRLTVL.

The chain employs TRBV7-3 and TRBJ2-2; 8 bases fit TRBD2. With 7 bases clipped from V and 0 bases from J, the junction kept 7 bases outside the gene matches. Germline lookup yields CDR1 SGHTA and CDR2 FQGTGA. The CDR3 extends over 16 amino acids. CDR3 bases: TGTGCCAGCACCACCGGGAGGGCAGCGAACACCGGGGAGCTGTTTTTT. Translated, it gives CASTTGRAANTGELFF.

The chain couples TRBV9 to TRBJ1-3; unclear D gene. V dropped 1 base and J dropped 0 bases, with 11 bases sitting between them. From germline, CDR1 is SGDLS and CDR2 YYNGEE. There are 16 residues in the CDR3. CDR3 coding DNA: TGTGCCAGCAGCGTATACGACCTCCTCTCTGGAAACACCATATATTTT. The encoded protein is CASSVYDLLSGNTIYF. Filled out from reference TRBV9 and TRBJ1-3, the complete variable domain reads DSGVTQTPKHLITATGQRVTLRCSPRSGDLSVYWYQQSLDQGLQFLIQYYNGEERAKGNILERFSAQQFPDLHSELNLSSLELGDSALYFCASSVYDLLSGNTIYFGEGSWLTVV.

The chain combines TRBV6-1 with TRBJ1-1, with D tentatively TRBD1 (5 bases). The CDR3 runs to 12 residues. Germline V gives CDR1 MNHNS, CDR2 SASEGT. The V and J ends lost 6 bases and 1 base respectively, with 6 bases between them. CDR3 nucleotide sequence: TGTGCCAGCAGCGACAGGAACACTGAAGCTTTCTTT. It codes for CASSDRNTEAFF.

The chain couples TRBV6-1 to TRBJ1-3, with D unclear. The CDR3 is 15 residues long. The V end lost 10 bases, the J end lost 0 bases, and 16 bases lay between the germline ends. CDR1 is MNHNS, CDR2 SASEGT, per germline. In DNA, the CDR3 is TGTGCCACTTGGGCCCGGATAATCTCTGGAAACACCATATATTTT. Protein sequence: CATWARIISGNTIYF.

CDR3 sequence (DNA): TGTGCCAGCAGCTTAGGAGCGGGGGGCACAGATACGCAGTATTTT. Amino acid sequence: CASSLGAGGTDTQYF. The V call is TRBV11-3, the J call TRBJ2-3, with 8 bases matching TRBD2. CDR1 SGHNT and CDR2 YENEEA come from the germline V gene. The CDR3 length is 15 residues. J gave up 1 base and V 1 base, and 1 base lay outside the gene matches.

This sequence joins TRBV19 and TRBJ2-6, with 8 bases aligning to TRBD1. The CDR3 loop spans 14 amino acids. With 10 bases clipped from V and 2 bases from J, the junction kept 4 bases outside the gene matches. The V gene's germline CDR1 is LNHDA and CDR2 SQIVND (reference sequence). In nucleotides, the CDR3 is TGTGCCACTAAGGACAGGGCTGGGGCCAACGTCCTGACTTTC. Translating gives CATKDRAGANVLTF.

V and J are TRBV5-1 and TRBJ1-3, with D unclear. V lost 1 base and J 1 base, leaving 6 bases between the germline ends. Germline loops: CDR1 SGHRS, CDR2 YFSETQ. This CDR3 is 14 amino acids long. For the CDR3, the DNA is TGCGCCAGCAGCTTGTACGGATCTGGAAACACCATATATTTT. Amino acid sequence: CASSLYGSGNTIYF.

The chain couples TRBV6-1 to TRBJ1-4, with a possible D match to TRBD1 (5 bases). Trimming stripped 6 bases from V and 8 bases from J, with 13 bases between. The CDR3 consists of 13 residues. Germline CDR1 and CDR2: MNHNS and SASEGT. In DNA, the CDR3 is TGTGCCAGCAGGACCACGGGACGGGAAAAACTGTTTTTT. Translation: CASRTTGREKLFF.

The rearrangement links TRBV9 to TRBJ1-4, with D perhaps matching TRBD1 (6 bases). Deletions cut 3 bases from V and 3 bases from J, with 12 bases between. CDR3 length: 15 amino acids. Germline V gene lookup returns CDR1 SGDLS and CDR2 YYNGEE. CDR3 coding DNA: TGTGCCAGCAGCGAAACACAGGGCTCTAATGAAAAACTGTTTTTT. It yields the protein CASSETQGSNEKLFF.

V and J are TRBV11-2 and TRBJ1-1; possibly TRBD1 for D (5 bases). V dropped 5 bases and J dropped 8 bases, with 9 bases sitting between them. The CDR3 is made up of 11 amino acids. Looked up from germline, CDR1 is SGHAT and CDR2 is FQNNGV. The CDR3 bases are TGTGCCAGCAGCCCAAGACAGGAAGCTTTCTTT. Its protein is CASSPRQEAFF.

The chain couples TRBV7-2 to TRBJ1-6; D is perhaps TRBD1 (6 bases). The CDR3 runs to 18 residues. The germline V gene encodes CDR1 SGHTA and CDR2 FQGNSA. Trimming left V 2 bases short and J 2 bases short, with 16 bases between. The CDR3, as DNA: TGTGCCAGCAGCTTAAGGACAGCACCCTGGACCTATAATTCACCCCTCCACTTT. It encodes CASSLRTAPWTYNSPLHF.

The V and J genes are TRBV18 and TRBJ2-5; D may be TRBD2 (5 bases). This CDR3 region has 17 residues. Germline CDR1 KGHSH, CDR2 LQKENI. V lost 0 bases and J lost 0, with 14 bases in between. The CDR3 region is CASSPPNSPGYQETQYF. In DNA form, the CDR3 reads TGTGCCAGCTCACCACCAAATAGCCCGGGGTACCAAGAGACCCAGTACTTC.

V and J are TRBV10-3 and TRBJ1-5; a weak D match, TRBD1 (5 bases). The germline V gene has CDR1 ENHRY and CDR2 SYGVKD. V lost 0 bases and J 10 bases, leaving 16 bases between the germline ends. The CDR3 has 15 amino acids. CDR3 sequence: CAISESGAGPSPQHF. The CDR3, as DNA: TGTGCCATCAGTGAGTCGGGAGCGGGGCCCTCACCCCAGCATTTT.

The chain uses TRBV5-1 and TRBJ2-1, with 7 positions matching TRBD1. Germline-derived CDR1 and CDR2 are SGHRS and YFSETQ. V dropped 4 bases and J dropped 6; count of bases not matched to a gene: 4. The CDR3 is 13 amino acids. CDR3 nucleotide sequence: TGCGCCAGCAGCATGGGACAGAGCAATGAGCAGTTCTTC. Its translation: CASSMGQSNEQFF.

This clone was seen just once. The genes are TRBV5-1 and TRBJ1-3; 8 bases fit TRBD1. CDR1 is SGHRS, CDR2 YFSETQ, per germline. The CDR3 is 14 residues long. V trimming: 4 bases; J trimming: 2 bases; junction bases outside the gene matches: 2. CDR3 residues: CASSMTGAGNTIYF. The CDR3 bases are TGCGCCAGCAGCATGACAGGGGCTGGAAACACCATATATTTT.

The chain employs TRBV30 and TRBJ2-7; TRBD1 is a possible D gene (5 bases). CDR3 size: 15 residues. Trimming cost V 0 bases and J 3 bases, with 15 bases left between them. Germline CDR1 is GTSNPN and CDR2 is SVGIG (reference sequence). CDR3 DNA: TGTGCCTGGAGTGTAAATCAGGGCGGATACTACGAGCAGTACTTC. Its protein is CAWSVNQGGYYEQYF.

The J gene is TRBJ1-2, the V gene TRBV29-1; perhaps TRBD1 as D (6 bases). The CDR3 runs to 12 residues. Germline values: CDR1 SQVTM, CDR2 ANQGSEA. V was clipped by 3 bases and J by 7 bases, with 12 bases between them. CDR3 residues: CSVDPQGLGYTF. DNA of the CDR3: TGCAGCGTTGACCCCCAGGGGCTTGGCTACACCTTC.

This clone was counted a single time. The chain links TRBV4-3 to TRBJ1-5; D not certain. From germline, CDR1 is LGHNA and CDR2 YSLEER. Trimming pared 4 bases from V and 7 bases from J, leaving 11 bases between. CDR3 length equals 13 residues. CDR3: CASSREFGQPQHF. The CDR3 nucleotides read TGCGCCAGCAGCCGCGAGTTCGGGCAGCCCCAGCATTTT.

This chain connects TRBV11-3 to TRBJ2-5; D is possibly TRBD2 (5 bases). The germline V gene has CDR1 SGHNT and CDR2 YENEEA. CDR3 length: 15 amino acids. V was cut by 1 base and J by 4 bases, with 13 bases left in between. The CDR3 is CASSLGISEGETQYF. The CDR3, as DNA: TGTGCCAGCAGCTTAGGAATTAGCGAGGGAGAGACCCAGTACTTC.